This T cell receptor beta chain was captured by sequencing in a study of tumor-infiltrating lymphocytes in primary liver carcinoma. This clonotype was detected once. Its target is unknown. In germline, CDR1 is MDHEN, CDR2 SYDVKM. The trim removed 6 bases at V and 4 bases at J, leaving 14 bases unmatched. The CDR3 totals 16 residues. Study outcomes and limitations: Tumors had a top-250-clone fraction that was significantly higher than blood (p = 0.039). Being bulk and unsorted, samples allowed no CD4+ and CD8+ repertoire comparison. Between tumor regions, pairs overlapped more than tumor-adjacent and tumor-blood pairs did.

Both blood RNA, taken from unsorted whole blood, and germline DNA were extracted. Synthesis of TCR beta cDNA was carried out from approximately 500 ng total RNA with a constant-region primer. Amplification in three nested multiplex PCR rounds with slightly modified ARM-PCR gave rise to TCR beta libraries. TRBV1-TRBV30 forward primers paired with a C-beta reverse primer were used in the first two PCR rounds, which ran approximately 10 cycles each. One entry per CDR3 protein results from TCRdb running MiXCR on the multiplex PCR reads. The data show around 210,000 distinct CDR3 sequences, 65% seen once.

The sequence came from a woman in her sixties with primary liver carcinoma and hepatitis B virus infection. The chain is built from TRBV28 and TRBJ1-2, with 7 bases aligning to TRBD1. The sample consisted of peripheral blood. DNA for the CDR3: TGTGCCAGCAGCAAAAGCACCGGGACAGCATCCTATGGCTACACCTTC. Translating it yields CASSKSTGTASYGYTF.